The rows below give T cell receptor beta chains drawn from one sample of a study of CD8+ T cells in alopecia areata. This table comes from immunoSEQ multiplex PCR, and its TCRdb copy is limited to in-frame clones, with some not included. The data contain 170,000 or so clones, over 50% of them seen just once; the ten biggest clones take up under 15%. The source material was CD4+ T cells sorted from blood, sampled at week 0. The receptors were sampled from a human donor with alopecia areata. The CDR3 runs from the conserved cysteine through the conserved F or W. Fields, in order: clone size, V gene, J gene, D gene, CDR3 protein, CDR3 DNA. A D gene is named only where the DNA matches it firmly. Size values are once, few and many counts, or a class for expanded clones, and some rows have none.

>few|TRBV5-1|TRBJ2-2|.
CASSYSPNTGELFF
TGCGCCAGCAGCTACAGCCCGAACACCGGGGAGCTGTTTTTT
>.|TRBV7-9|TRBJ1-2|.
CASSLDRVYGYTF
TGTGCCAGCAGCTTAGACAGGGTCTATGGCTACACCTTC
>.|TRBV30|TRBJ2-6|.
CAWSYRPPLSGANVLTF
TGTGCCTGGAGTTACAGGCCACCCCTCTCTGGGGCCAACGTCCTGACTTTC
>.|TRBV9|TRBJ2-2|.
CASSVDYGAVEDTGELFF
TGTGCCAGCAGCGTAGATTATGGGGCGGTTGAGGACACCGGGGAGCTGTTTTTT
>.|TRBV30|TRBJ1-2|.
CAWMRDGLGAYTF
TGTGCCTGGATGAGGGACGGGCTTGGGGCCTACACCTTC
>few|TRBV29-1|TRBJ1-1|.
CSAAMDTEAFF
TGCAGCGCAGCCATGGACACTGAAGCTTTCTTT
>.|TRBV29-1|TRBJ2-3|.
CSVEAERKLTDTQYF
TGCAGCGTTGAAGCTGAGCGGAAACTTACAGATACGCAGTATTTT
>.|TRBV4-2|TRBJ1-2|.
CASSQDRTANYGYTF
TGTGCCAGCAGCCAAGATCGGACAGCTAACTATGGCTACACCTTC
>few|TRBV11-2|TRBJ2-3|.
CASSLDRVDTQYF
TGTGCCAGCAGCTTAGACAGGGTGGATACGCAGTATTTT
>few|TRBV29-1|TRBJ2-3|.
CSVDNGADTQYF
TGCAGCGTTGATAATGGGGCTGATACGCAGTATTTT